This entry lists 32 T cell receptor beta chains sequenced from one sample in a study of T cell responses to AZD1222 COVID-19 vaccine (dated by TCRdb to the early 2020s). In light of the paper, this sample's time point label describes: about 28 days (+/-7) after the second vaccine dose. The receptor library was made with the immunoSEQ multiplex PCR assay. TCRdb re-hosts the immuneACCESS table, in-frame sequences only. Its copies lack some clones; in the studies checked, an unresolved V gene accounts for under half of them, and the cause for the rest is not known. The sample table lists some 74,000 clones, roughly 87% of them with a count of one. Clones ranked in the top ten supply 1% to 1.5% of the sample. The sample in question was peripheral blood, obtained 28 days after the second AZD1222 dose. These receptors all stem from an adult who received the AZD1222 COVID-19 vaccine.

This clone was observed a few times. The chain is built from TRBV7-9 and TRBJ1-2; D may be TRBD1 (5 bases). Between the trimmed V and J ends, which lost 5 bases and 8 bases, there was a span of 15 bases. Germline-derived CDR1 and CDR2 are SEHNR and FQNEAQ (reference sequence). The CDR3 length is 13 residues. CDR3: CASSPSSGIGYTF. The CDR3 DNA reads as TGTGCCAGCAGCCCCAGTTCAGGGATCGGCTACACCTTC.

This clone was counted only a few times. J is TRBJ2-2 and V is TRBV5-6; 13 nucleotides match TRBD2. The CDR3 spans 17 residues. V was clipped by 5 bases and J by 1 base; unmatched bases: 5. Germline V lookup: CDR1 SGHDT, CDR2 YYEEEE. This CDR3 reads CASSYGLAGVNTGELFF. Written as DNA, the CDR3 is TGTGCCAGCAGTTATGGACTAGCGGGAGTGAACACCGGGGAGCTGTTTTTT.

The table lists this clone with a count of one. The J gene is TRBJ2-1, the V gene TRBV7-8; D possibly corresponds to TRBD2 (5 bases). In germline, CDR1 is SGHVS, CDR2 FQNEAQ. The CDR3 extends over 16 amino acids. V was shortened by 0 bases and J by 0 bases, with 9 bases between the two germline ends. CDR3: CASSLAMGSSYNEQFF. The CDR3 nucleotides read TGTGCCAGCAGCTTAGCGATGGGGAGCTCCTACAATGAGCAGTTCTTC.

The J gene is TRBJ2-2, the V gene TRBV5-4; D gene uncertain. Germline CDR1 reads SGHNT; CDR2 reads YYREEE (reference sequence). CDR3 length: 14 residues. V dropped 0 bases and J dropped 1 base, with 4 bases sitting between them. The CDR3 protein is CASSLGVNTGELFF. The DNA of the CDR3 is TGTGCCAGCAGCTTGGGAGTGAACACCGGGGAGCTGTTTTTT.

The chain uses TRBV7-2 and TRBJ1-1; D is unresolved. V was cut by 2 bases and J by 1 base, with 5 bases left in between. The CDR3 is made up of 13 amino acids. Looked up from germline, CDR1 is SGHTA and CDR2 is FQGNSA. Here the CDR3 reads CASSLPPNTEAFF. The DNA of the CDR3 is TGTGCCAGCAGCTTACCACCGAACACTGAAGCTTTCTTT.

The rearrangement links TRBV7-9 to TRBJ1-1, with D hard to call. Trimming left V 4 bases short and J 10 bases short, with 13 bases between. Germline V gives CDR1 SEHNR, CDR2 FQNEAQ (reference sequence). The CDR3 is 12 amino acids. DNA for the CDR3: TGTGCCAGCAGCTCACCTGGTGGTGGAGCTTTCTTT. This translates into CASSSPGGGAFF.

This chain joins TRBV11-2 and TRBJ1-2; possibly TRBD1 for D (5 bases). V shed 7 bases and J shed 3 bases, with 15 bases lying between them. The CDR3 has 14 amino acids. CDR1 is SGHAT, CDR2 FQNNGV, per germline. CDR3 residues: CASNMGQRHYGYTF. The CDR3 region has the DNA TGTGCCAGCAACATGGGGCAGAGACACTATGGCTACACCTTC.

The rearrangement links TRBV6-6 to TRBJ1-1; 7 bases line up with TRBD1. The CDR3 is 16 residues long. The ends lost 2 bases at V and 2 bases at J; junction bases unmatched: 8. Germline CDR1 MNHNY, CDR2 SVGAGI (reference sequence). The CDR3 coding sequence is TGTGCCAGCAGTTACCTCAAGGGGGCCGCAAACACTGAAGCTTTCTTT. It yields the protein CASSYLKGAANTEAFF.

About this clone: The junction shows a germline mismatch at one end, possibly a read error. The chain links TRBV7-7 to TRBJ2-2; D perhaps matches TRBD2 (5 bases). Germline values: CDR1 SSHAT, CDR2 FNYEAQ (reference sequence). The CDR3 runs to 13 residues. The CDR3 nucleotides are TGTGCTAGCAGCGCGGACTCCACCGGGGAGCTGTTTTTT. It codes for CASSADSTGELFF.

The CDR3: CASSIGSNQGTGVCTVTDTQYF. The CDR3 region has the DNA TGTGCCAGTAGTATAGGATCCAATCAAGGGACAGGGGTTTGTACGGTAACAGATACGCAGTATTTT. The V call is TRBV19, the J call TRBJ2-3, with 10 nucleotides matching TRBD1. V trimming: 1 base; J trimming: 3 bases; junction bases outside the gene matches: 22. CDR3 length equals 22 residues. Germline CDR1 is LNHDA and CDR2 is SQIVND (reference sequence).

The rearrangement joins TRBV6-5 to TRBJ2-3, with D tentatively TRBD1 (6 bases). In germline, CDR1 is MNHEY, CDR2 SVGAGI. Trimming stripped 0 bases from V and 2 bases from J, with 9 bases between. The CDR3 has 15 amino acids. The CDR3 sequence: CASSYSRDNTDTQYF. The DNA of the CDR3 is TGTGCCAGCAGTTACTCTCGGGACAACACAGATACGCAGTATTTT.

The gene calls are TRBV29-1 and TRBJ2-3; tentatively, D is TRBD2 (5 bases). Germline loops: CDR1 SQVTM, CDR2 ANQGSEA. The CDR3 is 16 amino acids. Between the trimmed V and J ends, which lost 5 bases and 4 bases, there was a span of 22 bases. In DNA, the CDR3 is TGCAGCGTTCTTCTCTGGGGTGATCCCGGGGCAGATACGCAGTATTTT. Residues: CSVLLWGDPGADTQYF.

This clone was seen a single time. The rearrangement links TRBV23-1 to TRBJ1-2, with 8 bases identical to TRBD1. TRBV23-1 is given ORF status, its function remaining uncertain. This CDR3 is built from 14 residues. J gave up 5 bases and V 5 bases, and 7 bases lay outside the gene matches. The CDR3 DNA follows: TGCGCCAGCAGTTTCGGGACAGGATCATATGGCTACACCTTC. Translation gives CASSFGTGSYGYTF.

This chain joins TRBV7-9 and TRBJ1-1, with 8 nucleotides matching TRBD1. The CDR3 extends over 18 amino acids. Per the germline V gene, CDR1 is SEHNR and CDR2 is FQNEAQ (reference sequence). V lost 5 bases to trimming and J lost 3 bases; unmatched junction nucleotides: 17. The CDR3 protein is CASSPGAGGYTSYTEAFF. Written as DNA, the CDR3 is TGTGCCAGCAGCCCCGGGGCAGGGGGCTATACGTCATACACTGAAGCTTTCTTT.

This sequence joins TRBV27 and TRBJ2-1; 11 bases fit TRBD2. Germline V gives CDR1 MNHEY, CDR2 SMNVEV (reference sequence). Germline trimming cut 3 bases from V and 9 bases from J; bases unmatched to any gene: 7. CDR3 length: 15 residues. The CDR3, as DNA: TGTGCCAGCAGTTTCACGGGACTAGCGGCAGGTGAGCAGTTCTTC. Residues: CASSFTGLAAGEQFF.

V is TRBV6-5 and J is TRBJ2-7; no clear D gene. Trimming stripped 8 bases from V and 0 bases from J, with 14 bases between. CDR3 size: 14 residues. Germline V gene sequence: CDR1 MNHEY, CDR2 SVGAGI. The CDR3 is CASWMGSRSYEQYF. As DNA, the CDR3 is TGTGCCAGCTGGATGGGATCTCGCTCCTACGAGCAGTACTTC.

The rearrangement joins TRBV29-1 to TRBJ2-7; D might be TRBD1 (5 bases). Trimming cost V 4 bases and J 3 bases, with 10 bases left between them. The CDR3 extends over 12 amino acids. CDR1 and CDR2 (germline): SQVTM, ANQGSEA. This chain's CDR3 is CSVGQTNYEQYF. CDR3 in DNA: TGCAGCGTTGGACAGACGAACTACGAGCAGTACTTC.

Written as DNA, the CDR3 is TGTGCCATCAGTGAAGGGGCCCTCGAGAACGAGCAGTACTTC. It is translated as CAISEGALENEQYF. The chain carries TRBV10-3 and TRBJ2-7; D might be TRBD1 (5 bases). The CDR3 has 14 residues. V was trimmed by 3 bases and J by 5 bases, leaving 14 bases between them. From germline, CDR1 is ENHRY and CDR2 SYGVKD.

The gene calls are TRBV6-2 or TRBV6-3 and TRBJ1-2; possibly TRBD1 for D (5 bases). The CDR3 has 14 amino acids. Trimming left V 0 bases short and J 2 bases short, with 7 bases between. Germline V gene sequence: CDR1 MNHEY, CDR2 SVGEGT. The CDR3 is CASSYSTENYGYTF. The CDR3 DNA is TGTGCCAGCAGTTACTCGACAGAAAACTATGGCTACACCTTC.

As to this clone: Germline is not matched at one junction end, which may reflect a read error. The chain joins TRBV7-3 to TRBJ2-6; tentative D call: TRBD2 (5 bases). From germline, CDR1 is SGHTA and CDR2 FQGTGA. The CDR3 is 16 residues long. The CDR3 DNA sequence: TGTGCCAGCAGCTCTGAGGGAGCCTCTAGGGCCAACGTCCTGACTTTC. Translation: CASSSEGASRANVLTF.

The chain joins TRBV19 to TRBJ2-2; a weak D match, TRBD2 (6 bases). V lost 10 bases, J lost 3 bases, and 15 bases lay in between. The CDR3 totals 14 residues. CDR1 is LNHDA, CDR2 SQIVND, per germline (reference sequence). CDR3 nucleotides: TGTGCCACCCGGGACTGGACCGACACCGGGGAGCTGTTTTTT. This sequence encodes CATRDWTDTGELFF.

The CDR3 DNA follows: TGTGCCAGCAGAGTAGTAGCTGGGGCCAACGTCCTGACTTTC. Protein product: CASRVVAGANVLTF. This sequence joins TRBV6-5 and TRBJ2-6; D is unclear. The germline V gene has CDR1 MNHEY and CDR2 SVGAGI. This CDR3 spans 14 amino acids. The V end lost 6 bases, the J end lost 2 bases, and 8 bases lay between the germline ends.

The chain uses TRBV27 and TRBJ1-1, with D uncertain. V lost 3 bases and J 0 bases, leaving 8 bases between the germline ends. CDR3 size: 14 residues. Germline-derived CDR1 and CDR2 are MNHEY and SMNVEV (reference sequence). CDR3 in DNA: TGTGCCAGCAGTTTGCGGGGAATGAACACTGAAGCTTTCTTT. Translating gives CASSLRGMNTEAFF.

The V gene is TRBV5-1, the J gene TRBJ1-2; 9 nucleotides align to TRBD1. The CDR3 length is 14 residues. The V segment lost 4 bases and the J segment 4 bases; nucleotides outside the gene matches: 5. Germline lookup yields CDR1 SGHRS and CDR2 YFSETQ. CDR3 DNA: TGCGCCAGCAGCCGGGACAGGGCTGGCTATGGCTACACCTTC. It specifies CASSRDRAGYGYTF.

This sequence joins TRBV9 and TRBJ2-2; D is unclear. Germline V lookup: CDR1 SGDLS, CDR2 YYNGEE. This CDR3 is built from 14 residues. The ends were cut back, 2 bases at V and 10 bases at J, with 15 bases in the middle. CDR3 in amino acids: CASSVLTAGSELFF. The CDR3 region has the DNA TGTGCCAGCAGCGTTTTAACCGCCGGGTCGGAGCTGTTTTTT. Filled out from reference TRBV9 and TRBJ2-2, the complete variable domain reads DSGVTQTPKHLITATGQRVTLRCSPRSGDLSVYWYQQSLDQGLQFLIQYYNGEERAKGNILERFSAQQFPDLHSELNLSSLELGDSALYFCASSVLTAGSELFFGEGSRLTVL.

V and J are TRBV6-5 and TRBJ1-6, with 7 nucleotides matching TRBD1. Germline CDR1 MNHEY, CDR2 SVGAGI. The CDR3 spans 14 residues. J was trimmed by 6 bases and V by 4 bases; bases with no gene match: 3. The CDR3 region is CASSLNRGNSPLHF. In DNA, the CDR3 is TGTGCCAGCAGTTTAAACAGGGGTAATTCACCCCTCCACTTT.

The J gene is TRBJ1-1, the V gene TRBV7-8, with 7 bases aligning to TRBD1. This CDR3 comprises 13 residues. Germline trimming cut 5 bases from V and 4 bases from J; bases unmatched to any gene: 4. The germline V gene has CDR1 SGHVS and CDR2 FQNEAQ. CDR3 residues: CASSARQGTEAFF. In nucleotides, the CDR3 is TGTGCCAGCAGCGCCCGACAGGGCACTGAAGCTTTCTTT.

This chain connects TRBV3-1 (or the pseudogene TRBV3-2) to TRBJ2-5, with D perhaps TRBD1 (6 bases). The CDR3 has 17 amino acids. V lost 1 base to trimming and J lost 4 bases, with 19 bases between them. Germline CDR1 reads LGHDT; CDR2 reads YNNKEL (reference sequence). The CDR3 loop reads CASSQAGRGSRGETQYF. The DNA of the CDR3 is TGTGCCAGCAGCCAAGCCGGTAGGGGGAGTCGGGGAGAGACCCAGTACTTC.

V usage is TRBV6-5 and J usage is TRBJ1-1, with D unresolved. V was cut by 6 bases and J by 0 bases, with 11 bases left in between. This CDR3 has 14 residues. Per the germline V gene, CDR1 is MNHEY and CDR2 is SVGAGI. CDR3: CASRRKDLNTEAFF. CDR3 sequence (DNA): TGTGCCAGCAGGCGAAAGGACCTGAACACTGAAGCTTTCTTT.

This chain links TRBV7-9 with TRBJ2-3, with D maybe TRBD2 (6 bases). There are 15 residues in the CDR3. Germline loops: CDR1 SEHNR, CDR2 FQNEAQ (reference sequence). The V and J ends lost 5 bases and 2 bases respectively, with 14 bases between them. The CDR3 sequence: CASSPVSGLTDTQYF. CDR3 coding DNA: TGTGCCAGCAGCCCCGTTAGCGGTCTCACAGATACGCAGTATTTT.

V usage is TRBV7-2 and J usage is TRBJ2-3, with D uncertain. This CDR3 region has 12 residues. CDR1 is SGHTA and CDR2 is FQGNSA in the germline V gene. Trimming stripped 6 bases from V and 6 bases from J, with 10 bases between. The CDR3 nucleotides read TGTGCCAGCAGGACTTCCTTGGATACGCAGTATTTT. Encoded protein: CASRTSLDTQYF.

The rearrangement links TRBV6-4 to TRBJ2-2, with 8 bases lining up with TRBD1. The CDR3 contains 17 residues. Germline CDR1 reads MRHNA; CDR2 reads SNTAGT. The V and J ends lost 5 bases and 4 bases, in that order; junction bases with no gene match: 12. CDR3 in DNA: TGTGCCAGCAGTCTTCTTGGACAGGGAGGAGGCACCGGGGAGCTGTTTTTT. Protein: CASSLLGQGGGTGELFF.